This T cell receptor (beta chain) is from a study of shared clonotypes between healthy human individuals. Study summary: Three plates each covered CD4 naive and memory; CD8 naive two, CD8 memory one.

On this clone itself: Its specificity is unknown.

The assay was carried out at the deep level. Assay used: immunoSEQ multiplex PCR; TCRdb lists only in-frame clones, some missing. The top ten clones hold over 1.5% of a sample with 550,000 to 850,000 clones, 74% of them seen once. Study-level results: Across a handful of donors, naive CD4 shared about 5%, naive CD8 more than 3%, memory CD4 over 2%, memory CD8 0.4%.

The CDR3 contains 15 residues. Germline V lookup: CDR1 SGHVS, CDR2 FQNEAQ. Trimming removed 5 bases from V and 2 bases from J; junction bases left unmatched: 9. V usage is TRBV7-8 and J usage is TRBJ2-7; TRBD1 agrees at 7 bases. The receptor's source is a woman aged 30 to 39 in good health. Sequencing was carried out using memory CD4+ T cells sorted from blood. The subset was: CD45RA-negative fraction. The chain's CDR3 is CASSPRQGGAYEQYF. In nucleotides, the CDR3 is TGTGCCAGCAGCCCTCGACAGGGTGGGGCCTACGAGCAGTACTTC.